This T cell receptor beta chain was identified during a study of blood T cell repertoires in COVID-19. About the research overall: Sources were T cells, B-cell-depleted T cells, or PBMCs; the material itself was cDNA or gDNA.

Method: immunoSEQ multiplex PCR; TCRdb's copy keeps in-frame clones and lacks some. This table has roughly 300,000 clones, roughly 88% appearing once. Germline V gene data show CDR1 as LGHNA and CDR2 as YNFKEQ. Between the trimmed V and J ends, which lost 1 base and 4 bases, there was a span of 13 bases. The CDR3 covers 15 residues. Enrollees, about 18 to 100 years old, lived in about two dozen US areas. Participants were placed into cohorts based on the clinical history they reported. The source material was PBMCs or T cells enriched from blood (not recorded which). V and J are TRBV4-2 and TRBJ1-2, with D possibly matching TRBD1 (6 bases). This receptor was obtained from a woman between 40 and 55 years old with acute COVID-19. The chain's CDR3 is CASSQVRGAAYGYTF. The CDR3 DNA reads as TGTGCCAGCAGCCAAGTACGGGGGGCTGCCTATGGCTACACCTTC.